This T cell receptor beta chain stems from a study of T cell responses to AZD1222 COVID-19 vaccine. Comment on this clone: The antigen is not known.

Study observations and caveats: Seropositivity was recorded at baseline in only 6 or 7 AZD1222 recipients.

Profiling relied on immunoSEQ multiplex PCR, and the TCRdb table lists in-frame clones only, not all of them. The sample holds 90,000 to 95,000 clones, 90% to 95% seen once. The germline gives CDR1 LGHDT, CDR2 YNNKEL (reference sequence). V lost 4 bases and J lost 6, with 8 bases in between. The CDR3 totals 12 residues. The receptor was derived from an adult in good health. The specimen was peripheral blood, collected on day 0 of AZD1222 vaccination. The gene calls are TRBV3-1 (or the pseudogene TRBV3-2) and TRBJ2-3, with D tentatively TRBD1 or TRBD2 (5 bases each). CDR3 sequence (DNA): TGTGCCAGCAGCCCCTGGGGGGATACGCAGTATTTT. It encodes CASSPWGDTQYF.